Below, one T cell receptor (beta chain) is given with its context. The CDR3 extends over 15 amino acids. Germline CDR1 SGHAT, CDR2 FQNNGV. The V gene end was trimmed by 1 base and the J gene end by 2 bases; junction bases not matched to a gene: 5. The sample originates from a study of cytomegalovirus exposure and HLA in healthy donors. Vbeta (60) and Jbeta (13) primers were used in the PCR. Libraries were prepared by immunoSEQ multiplex PCR; TCRdb keeps only in-frame clonotypes and omits some of them. Of around 140,000 clones in the sample, roughly 85% were seen once. This receptor was obtained from a man in his forties in good health and CMV-seronegative. Sequencing was carried out using PBMCs. The chain carries TRBV11-2 and TRBJ2-7; 7 nucleotides match TRBD1. The CDR3 here is CASSLGGTVTYEQYF. The CDR3, as DNA: TGTGCCAGCAGCTTAGGAGGGACAGTAACCTACGAGCAGTACTTC.